The rows below give T cell receptor beta chains drawn from one sample of a study of cytomegalovirus exposure and HLA in healthy donors. Using immunoSEQ multiplex PCR, the repertoire was profiled, and TCRdb retains in-frame clones only, with some absent. The profile shows 120,000 or so clones, 80% to 90% of them singletons. Sequencing was performed on PBMCs. These receptors were taken from a woman between 18 and 29 years old in good health and CMV-seronegative. The CDR3 runs from the conserved cysteine through the conserved F or W. A D gene is named only where the DNA matches it firmly. Only part of the rows carry a size: once, few, many, or a class if the clone is expanded.

NA,TRBV5-6,TRBJ2-1,TRBD1,CASSSGQGYEQFF,TGTGCCAGCAGCTCGGGACAGGGTTATGAGCAGTTCTTC
few,TRBV7-9,TRBJ1-2,NA,CASSPGSGGSYGYTF,TGTGCCAGCAGCCCTGGGTCTGGCGGTAGCTATGGCTACACCTTC
once,TRBV5-1,TRBJ2-7,TRBD1,CASTQTGGLSYEQYF,TGCGCCAGCACACAGACAGGGGGCCTCTCCTACGAGCAGTACTTC
NA,TRBV11-3,TRBJ1-3,TRBD1,CASSSGQARSGNTIYF,TGTGCCAGCAGCTCCGGACAGGCTCGCTCTGGAAACACCATATATTTT
NA,TRBV28,TRBJ1-5,NA,CASSSGQYSNQPQHF,TGTGCCAGCAGTTCAGGACAGTATAGCAATCAGCCCCAGCATTTT
NA,TRBV5-1,TRBJ1-1,NA,CASSLGEINTEAFF,TGCGCCAGCAGCTTGGGGGAGATAAACACTGAAGCTTTCTTT
NA,TRBV5-1,TRBJ2-7,TRBD2,CASSLELAGGNSYEQYF,TGCGCCAGCAGCTTGGAGTTAGCGGGCGGGAACTCCTACGAGCAGTACTTC
NA,TRBV29-1,TRBJ2-4,TRBD2,CSVAPSLSGGAKNIQYF,TGCAGCGTTGCCCCATCCCTATCGGGGGGGGCCAAAAACATTCAGTACTTC
NA,TRBV19,TRBJ2-7,TRBD2,CASSMANLGTRGTYEQYF,TGTGCCAGTAGTATGGCGAACCTTGGGACTAGAGGGACCTACGAGCAGTACTTC
NA,TRBV30,TRBJ2-3,NA,CAWVGEDTDTQYF,TGTGCCTGGGTAGGGGAAGACACAGATACGCAGTATTTT
NA,TRBV12-5,TRBJ2-7,TRBD2,CASGLVRFGLDPYEQYF,TGTGCTAGTGGTTTGGTACGGTTCGGACTAGACCCCTACGAGCAGTACTTC
NA,TRBV6-1,TRBJ1-1,NA,CASSKKGGGNTEAFF,TGTGCCAGCAGTAAAAAAGGGGGGGGGAACACTGAAGCTTTCTTT
NA,TRBV7-8,TRBJ2-3,NA,CASSLPFAGSTDTQYF,TGTGCCAGCAGCTTACCCTTCGCGGGGAGCACAGATACGCAGTATTTT
NA,TRBV6-1,TRBJ2-7,NA,CASSTRPGGYEQYF,TGTGCCAGCTCTACTCGACCCGGCGGCTACGAGCAGTACTTC
NA,TRBV28,TRBJ1-4,NA,CASSLFGLTTNEKLFF,TGTGCCAGCAGTTTATTTGGGCTAACGACTAATGAAAAACTGTTTTTT